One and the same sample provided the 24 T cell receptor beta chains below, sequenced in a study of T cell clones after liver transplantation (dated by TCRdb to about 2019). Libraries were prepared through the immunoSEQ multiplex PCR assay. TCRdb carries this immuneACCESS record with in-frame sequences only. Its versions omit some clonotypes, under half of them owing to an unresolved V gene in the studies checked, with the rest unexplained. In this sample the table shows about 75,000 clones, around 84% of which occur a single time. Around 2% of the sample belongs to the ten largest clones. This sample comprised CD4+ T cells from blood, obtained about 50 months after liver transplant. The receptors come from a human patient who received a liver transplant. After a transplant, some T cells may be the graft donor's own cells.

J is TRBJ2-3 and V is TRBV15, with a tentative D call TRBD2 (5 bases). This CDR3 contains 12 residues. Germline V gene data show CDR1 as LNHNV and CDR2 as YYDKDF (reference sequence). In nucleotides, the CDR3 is TGTGCTACGAGGGCTGGCACAGATACGCAGTATTTT. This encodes CATRAGTDTQYF.

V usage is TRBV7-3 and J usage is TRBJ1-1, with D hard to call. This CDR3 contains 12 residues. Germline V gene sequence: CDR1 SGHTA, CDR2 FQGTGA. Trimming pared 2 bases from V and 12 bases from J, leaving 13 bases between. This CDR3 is CASSLGGGFTFF. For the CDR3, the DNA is TGTGCCAGCAGCTTAGGTGGCGGTTTTACTTTCTTT.

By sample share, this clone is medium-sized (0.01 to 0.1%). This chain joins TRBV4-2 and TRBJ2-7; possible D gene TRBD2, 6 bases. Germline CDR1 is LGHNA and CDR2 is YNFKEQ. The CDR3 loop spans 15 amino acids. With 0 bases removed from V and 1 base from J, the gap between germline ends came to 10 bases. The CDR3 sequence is CASSQEASASYEQYF. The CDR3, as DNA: TGTGCCAGCAGCCAAGAGGCTAGCGCTTCCTACGAGCAGTACTTC.

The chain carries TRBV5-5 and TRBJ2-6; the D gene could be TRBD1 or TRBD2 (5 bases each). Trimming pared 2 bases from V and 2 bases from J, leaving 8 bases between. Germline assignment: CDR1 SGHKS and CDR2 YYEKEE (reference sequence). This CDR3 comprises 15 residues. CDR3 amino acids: CASSFWGTGANVLTF. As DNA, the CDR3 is TGTGCCAGCAGCTTCTGGGGGACTGGGGCCAACGTCCTGACTTTC.

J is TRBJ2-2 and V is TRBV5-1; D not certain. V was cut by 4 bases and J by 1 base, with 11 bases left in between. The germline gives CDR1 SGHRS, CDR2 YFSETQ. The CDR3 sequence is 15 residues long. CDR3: CASSPGTKNTGELFF. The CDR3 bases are TGCGCCAGCAGCCCCGGAACAAAGAACACCGGGGAGCTGTTTTTT.

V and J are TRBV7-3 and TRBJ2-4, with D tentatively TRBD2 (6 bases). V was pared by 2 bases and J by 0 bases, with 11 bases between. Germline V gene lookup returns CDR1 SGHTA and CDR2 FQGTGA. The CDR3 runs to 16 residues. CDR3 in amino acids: CASSLFGGLAKNIQYF. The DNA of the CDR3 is TGTGCCAGCAGCTTATTTGGGGGACTAGCCAAAAACATTCAGTACTTC.

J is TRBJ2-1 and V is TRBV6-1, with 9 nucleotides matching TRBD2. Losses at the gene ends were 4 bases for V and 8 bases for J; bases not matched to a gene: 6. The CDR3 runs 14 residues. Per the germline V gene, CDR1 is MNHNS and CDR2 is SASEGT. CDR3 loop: CASSGLAARDEQFF. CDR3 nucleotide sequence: TGTGCCAGCAGTGGACTAGCGGCGAGGGATGAGCAGTTCTTC.

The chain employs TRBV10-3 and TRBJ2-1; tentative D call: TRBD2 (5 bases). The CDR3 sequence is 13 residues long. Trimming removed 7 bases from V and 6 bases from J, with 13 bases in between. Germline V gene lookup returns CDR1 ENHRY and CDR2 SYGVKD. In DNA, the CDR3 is TGTGCCATCACTGTCCAGCGGACCAATGAGCAGTTCTTC. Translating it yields CAITVQRTNEQFF.

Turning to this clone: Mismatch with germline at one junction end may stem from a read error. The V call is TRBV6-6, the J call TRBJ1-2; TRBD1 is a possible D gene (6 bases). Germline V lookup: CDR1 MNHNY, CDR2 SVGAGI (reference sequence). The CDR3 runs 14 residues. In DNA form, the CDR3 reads TGTGCCAGCAGTTACGAGTTCACAGGGAACGGCTGCACCTTC. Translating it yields CASSYEFTGNGCTF.

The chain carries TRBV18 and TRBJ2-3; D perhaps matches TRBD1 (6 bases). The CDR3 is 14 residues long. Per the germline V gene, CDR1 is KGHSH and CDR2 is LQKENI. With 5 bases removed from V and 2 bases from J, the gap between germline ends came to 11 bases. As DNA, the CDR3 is TGTGCCAGCTCAGATACAGGGAACACAGATACGCAGTATTTT. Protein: CASSDTGNTDTQYF. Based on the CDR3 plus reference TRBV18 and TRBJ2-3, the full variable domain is NAGVMQNPRHLVRRRGQEARLRCSPMKGHSHVYWYRQLPEEGLKFMVYLQKENIIDESGMPKERFSAEFPKEGPSILRIQQVVRGDSAAYFCASSDTGNTDTQYFGPGTRLTVL.

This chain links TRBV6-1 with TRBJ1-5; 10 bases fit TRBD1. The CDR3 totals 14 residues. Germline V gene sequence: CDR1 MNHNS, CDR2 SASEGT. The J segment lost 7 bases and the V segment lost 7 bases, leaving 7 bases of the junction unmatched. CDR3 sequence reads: CASTFDRGRQPQHF. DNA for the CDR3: TGTGCCAGCACTTTCGACAGGGGGCGGCAGCCCCAGCATTTT.

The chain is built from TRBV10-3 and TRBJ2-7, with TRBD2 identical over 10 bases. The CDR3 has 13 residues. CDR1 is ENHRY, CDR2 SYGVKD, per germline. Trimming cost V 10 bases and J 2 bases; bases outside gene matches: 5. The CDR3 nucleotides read TGTGCCAGCAGCGGGGGGGCAACCTACGAGCAGTACTTC. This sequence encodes CASSGGATYEQYF.

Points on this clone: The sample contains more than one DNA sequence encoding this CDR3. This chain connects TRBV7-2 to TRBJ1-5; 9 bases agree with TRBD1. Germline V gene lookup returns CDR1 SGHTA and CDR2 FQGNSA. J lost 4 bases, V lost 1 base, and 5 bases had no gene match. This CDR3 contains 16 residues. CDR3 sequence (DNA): TGTGCCAGCAGCTTAGGGGGGACAGGGTCTAATCAGCCCCAGCATTTT. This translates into CASSLGGTGSNQPQHF.

The CDR3 reads CASSPGTSGPIKETQYF. DNA for the CDR3: TGTGCCAGCAGCCCTGGGACTAGCGGGCCTATTAAAGAGACCCAGTACTTC. This chain connects TRBV5-4 to TRBJ2-5, with 12 bases lining up with TRBD2. The CDR3 is made up of 17 amino acids. The J segment lost 3 bases and the V segment lost 4 bases, leaving 10 bases of the junction unmatched. CDR1 SGHNT and CDR2 YYREEE come from the germline V gene (reference sequence). The variable domain in full, with the rest retrieved from reference TRBV5-4 and TRBJ2-5, is ETGVTQSPTHLIKTRGQQVTLRCSSQSGHNTVSWYQQALGQGPQFIFQYYREEENGRGNFPPRFSGLQFPNYSSELNVNALELDDSALYLCASSPGTSGPIKETQYFGPGTRLLVL.

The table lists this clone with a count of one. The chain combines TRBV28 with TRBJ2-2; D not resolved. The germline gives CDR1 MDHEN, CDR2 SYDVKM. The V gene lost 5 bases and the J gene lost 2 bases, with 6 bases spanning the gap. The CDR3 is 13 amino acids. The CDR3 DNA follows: TGTGCCAGCAGTCCCCCCAACACCGGGGAGCTGTTTTTT. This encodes CASSPPNTGELFF.

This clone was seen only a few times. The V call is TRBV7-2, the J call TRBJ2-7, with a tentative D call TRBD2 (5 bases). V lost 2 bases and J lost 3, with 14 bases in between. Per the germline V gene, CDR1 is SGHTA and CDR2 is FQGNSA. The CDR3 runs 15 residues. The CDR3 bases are TGTGCCAGCAGCTTACGGGGAGCTCGTTACTACGAGCAGTACTTC. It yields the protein CASSLRGARYYEQYF.

CDR3: CASSLGQPNQPQHF. CDR3 DNA sequence: TGTGCCAGCAGCTTGGGCCAGCCCAATCAGCCCCAGCATTTT. The chain uses TRBV7-2 and TRBJ1-5, with unresolved D. The CDR3 has 14 residues. Trimming stripped 3 bases from V and 3 bases from J, with 9 bases between. Germline V gives CDR1 SGHTA, CDR2 FQGNSA.

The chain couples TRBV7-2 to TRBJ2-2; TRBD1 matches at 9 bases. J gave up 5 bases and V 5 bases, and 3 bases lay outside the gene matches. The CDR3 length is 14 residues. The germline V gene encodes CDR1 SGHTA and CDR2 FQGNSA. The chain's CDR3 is CASSPGQGTGELFF. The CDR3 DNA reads TGTGCCAGCAGCCCGGGACAGGGAACCGGGGAGCTGTTTTTT.

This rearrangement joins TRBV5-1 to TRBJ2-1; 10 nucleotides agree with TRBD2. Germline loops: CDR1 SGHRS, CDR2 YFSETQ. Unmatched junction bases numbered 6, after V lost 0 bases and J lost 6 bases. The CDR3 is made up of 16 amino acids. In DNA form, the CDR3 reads TGCGCCAGCAGCTTGGCCAGGAGCGGGGGGGCCAATGAGCAGTTCTTC. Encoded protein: CASSLARSGGANEQFF.

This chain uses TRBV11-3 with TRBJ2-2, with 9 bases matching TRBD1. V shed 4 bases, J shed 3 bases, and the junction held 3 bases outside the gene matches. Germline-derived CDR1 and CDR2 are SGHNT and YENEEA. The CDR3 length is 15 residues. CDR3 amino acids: CASSSTGGDTGELFF. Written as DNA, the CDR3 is TGTGCCAGCAGCTCCACAGGGGGCGACACCGGGGAGCTGTTTTTT.

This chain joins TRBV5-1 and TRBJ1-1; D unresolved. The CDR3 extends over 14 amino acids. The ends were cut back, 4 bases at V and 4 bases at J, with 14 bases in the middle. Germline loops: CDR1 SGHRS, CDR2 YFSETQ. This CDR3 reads CASSNPGRGTEAFF. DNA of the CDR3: TGCGCCAGCAGCAATCCCGGGCGGGGCACTGAAGCTTTCTTT.

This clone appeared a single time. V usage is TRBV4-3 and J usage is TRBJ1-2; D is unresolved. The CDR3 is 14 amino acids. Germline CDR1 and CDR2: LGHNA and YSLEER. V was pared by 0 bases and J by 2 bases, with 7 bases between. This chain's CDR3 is CASSQESGNYGYTF. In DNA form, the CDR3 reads TGCGCCAGCAGCCAAGAGTCGGGAAACTATGGCTACACCTTC.

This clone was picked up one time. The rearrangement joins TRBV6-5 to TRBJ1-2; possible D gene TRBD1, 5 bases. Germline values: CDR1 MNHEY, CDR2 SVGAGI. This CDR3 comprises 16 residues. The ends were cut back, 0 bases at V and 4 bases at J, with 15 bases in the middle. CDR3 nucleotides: TGTGCCAGCAGTTACTCGAGCGGGGCAGATACCTATGGCTACACCTTC. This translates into CASSYSSGADTYGYTF.

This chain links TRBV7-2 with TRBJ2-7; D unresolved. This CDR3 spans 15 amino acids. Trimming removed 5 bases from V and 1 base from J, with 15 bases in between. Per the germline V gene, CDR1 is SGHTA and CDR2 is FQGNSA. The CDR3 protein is CASSIRTSTSYEQYF. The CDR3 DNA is TGTGCCAGCAGCATCCGGACCTCTACATCCTACGAGCAGTACTTC. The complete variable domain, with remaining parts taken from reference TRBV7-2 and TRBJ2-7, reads GAGVSQSPSNKVTEKGKDVELRCDPISGHTALYWYRQSLGQGLEFLIYFQGNSAPDKSGLPSDRFSAERTGGSVSTLTIQRTQQEDSAVYLCASSIRTSTSYEQYFGPGTRLTVT.